The clone carrying this T cell receptor (beta chain) was observed at least ten times. Other autoimmune diseases, uncontrolled infections, pregnancy or lactation excluded patients from enrollment. The entry originates in a study of Graves' ophthalmopathy and Graves' hyperthyroidism. The CDR3 loop spans 14 amino acids. V was pared by 3 bases and J by 2 bases, with 8 bases between. Transcripts of RNA were the source for amplifying TCR beta CDR3 regions. HTBI-primed first-round RT-PCR preceded second-round multiplex PCR. TCRdb reanalysed the multiplex PCR reads using MiXCR and keeps one entry per CDR3 protein. The sample consists of under 800,000 distinct CDR3 sequences, roughly 20% of them appearing once.

Source material: peripheral blood. The rearrangement links TRBV12-3 or TRBV12-4 to TRBJ1-5; TRBD1 might be the D (5 bases). The TCR sequence derives from a woman younger than 35 with stable Graves' hyperthyroidism. Some clones in this sample may be carry-over from other donors' samples. Here the CDR3 DNA reads TGTGCCAGCAGTTTTAAACAGGGCAATCAGCCCCAGCATTTT. Translation: CASSFKQGNQPQHF.